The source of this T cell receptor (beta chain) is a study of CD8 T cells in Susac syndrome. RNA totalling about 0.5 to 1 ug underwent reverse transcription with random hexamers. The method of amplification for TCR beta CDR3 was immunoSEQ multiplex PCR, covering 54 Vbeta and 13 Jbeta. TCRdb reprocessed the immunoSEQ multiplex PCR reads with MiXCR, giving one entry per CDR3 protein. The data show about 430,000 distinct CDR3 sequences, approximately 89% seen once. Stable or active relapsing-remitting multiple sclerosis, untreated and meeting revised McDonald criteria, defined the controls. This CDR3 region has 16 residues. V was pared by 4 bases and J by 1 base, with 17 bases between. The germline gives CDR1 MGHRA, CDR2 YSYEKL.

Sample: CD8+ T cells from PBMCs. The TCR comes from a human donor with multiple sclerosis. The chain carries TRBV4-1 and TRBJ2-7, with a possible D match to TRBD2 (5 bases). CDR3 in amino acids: CASSPPRAGSSYEQYF. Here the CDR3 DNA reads TGCGCCAGCAGCCCGCCGAGGGCCGGATCATCCTACGAGCAGTACTTC.